The 26 T cell receptor beta chains reported below all come from one sample, sequenced in a study of technical replicates of blood from several donors. Profiling relied on immunoSEQ multiplex PCR, and the TCRdb table lists in-frame clones only, not all of them. Of roughly 70,000 clones listed, around 96% are singletons. Specimen: T cells isolated from PBMCs. These receptors came from a human donor in good health.

This sequence joins TRBV28 and TRBJ1-2; no reliable D call. The CDR3 is 13 amino acids. The ends were cut back, 8 bases at V and 3 bases at J, with 13 bases in the middle. CDR1 and CDR2 (germline): MDHEN, SYDVKM. The CDR3 DNA follows: TGTGCCAGCCTCCTGGGAGGTCACTATGGCTACACCTTC. The encoded protein is CASLLGGHYGYTF.

The CDR3 nucleotides read TGTGCCAGCAGCGATCGCCAGGACAGCACAACCTACGAGCAGTACTTC. Amino acids: CASSDRQDSTTYEQYF. This chain links TRBV9 with TRBJ2-7; D may be TRBD1 (6 bases). This CDR3 region has 16 residues. Germline lookup yields CDR1 SGDLS and CDR2 YYNGEE. V was clipped by 3 bases and J by 2 bases, with 18 bases between them. Supplemented by reference TRBV9 and TRBJ2-7, the full variable domain reads DSGVTQTPKHLITATGQRVTLRCSPRSGDLSVYWYQQSLDQGLQFLIQYYNGEERAKGNILERFSAQQFPDLHSELNLSSLELGDSALYFCASSDRQDSTTYEQYFGPGTRLTVT.

V is TRBV7-9 and J is TRBJ2-1; D is perhaps TRBD1 (6 bases). The CDR3 loop spans 16 amino acids. The V end was cut by 2 bases, the J end by 6 bases, with 17 bases between. Per the germline V gene, CDR1 is SEHNR and CDR2 is FQNEAQ (reference sequence). CDR3 in amino acids: CASSLRLGAFINEQFF. CDR3 bases: TGTGCCAGCAGCTTAAGGCTGGGGGCGTTTATCAATGAGCAGTTCTTC.

This clone was picked up a small number of times. The rearrangement joins TRBV30 to TRBJ2-4; no definite D call. CDR1 and CDR2 from the germline V gene are GTSNPN and SVGIG (reference sequence). The CDR3 is 11 amino acids. V shed 1 base and J shed 8 bases, with 6 bases lying between them. The CDR3 region has the DNA TGTGCCTGGAGTGGTTCGGACATTCAGTACTTC. As protein: CAWSGSDIQYF.

The genes are TRBV9 and TRBJ2-1, with D perhaps TRBD2 (6 bases). Trimming shortened V by 3 bases and J by 12 bases, and 13 bases separated the two germline ends. CDR1 and CDR2 from the germline V gene are SGDLS and YYNGEE. This CDR3 is built from 12 residues. CDR3 coding DNA: TGTGCCAGCAGCGGAGGACTATCCGGGCAGTTCTTC. Translated, it gives CASSGGLSGQFF. Combining the CDR3 with reference TRBV9 and TRBJ2-1 gives the whole variable domain DSGVTQTPKHLITATGQRVTLRCSPRSGDLSVYWYQQSLDQGLQFLIQYYNGEERAKGNILERFSAQQFPDLHSELNLSSLELGDSALYFCASSGGLSGQFFGPGTRLTVL.

V is TRBV11-2 and J is TRBJ2-6; no reliable D call. The CDR3 loop spans 16 amino acids. The germline gives CDR1 SGHAT, CDR2 FQNNGV. V dropped 0 bases and J dropped 0 bases, with 6 bases sitting between them. CDR3 protein: CASSLDLYSGANVLTF. The CDR3, as DNA: TGTGCCAGCAGCTTAGATCTGTACTCTGGGGCCAACGTCCTGACTTTC.

The V call is TRBV28, the J call TRBJ2-1, with D maybe TRBD1 (6 bases). The CDR3 sequence is 17 residues long. Trimming removed 1 base from V and 5 bases from J, with 18 bases in between. Germline V lookup: CDR1 MDHEN, CDR2 SYDVKM. As DNA, the CDR3 is TGTGCCAGCAGTTTATATTCGATTAACAGGGCGAACAATGAGCAGTTCTTC. Amino acids: CASSLYSINRANNEQFF.

Here the CDR3 reads CASITRQNSNQPQHF. Written as DNA, the CDR3 is TGTGCCAGTATAACCCGACAGAATAGCAATCAGCCCCAGCATTTT. The chain has TRBV19 and TRBJ1-5; tentatively, D is TRBD1 (5 bases). Germline V lookup: CDR1 LNHDA, CDR2 SQIVND (reference sequence). This CDR3 is built from 15 residues. V lost 7 bases to trimming and J lost 0 bases, with 13 bases between them.

J is TRBJ2-1 and V is TRBV5-1; 10 bases align to TRBD2. This CDR3 spans 18 amino acids. Germline V gene sequence: CDR1 SGHRS, CDR2 YFSETQ. Trimming took 4 bases from V and 7 from J; bases not matched to a gene: 17. The DNA of the CDR3 is TGCGCCAGCAGCATACTTACCGCCGGGACTAGCGACTGGAATGAGCAGTTCTTC. Its protein is CASSILTAGTSDWNEQFF. The entire variable domain, with the rest obtained from reference TRBV5-1 and TRBJ2-1, is as follows: KAGVTQTPRYLIKTRGQQVTLSCSPISGHRSVSWYQQTPGQGLQFLFEYFSETQRNKGNFPGRFSGRQFSNSRSEMNVSTLELGDSALYLCASSILTAGTSDWNEQFFGPGTRLTVL.

This clone was recorded only once. The chain couples TRBV28 to TRBJ2-6; a possible D gene is TRBD2 (5 bases). Looked up from germline, CDR1 is MDHEN and CDR2 is SYDVKM. This CDR3 contains 13 residues. V dropped 4 bases and J dropped 8 bases, with 9 bases sitting between them. Here the CDR3 reads CASSSGLTNVLTF. Here the CDR3 DNA reads TGTGCCAGCAGTTCCGGACTTACCAACGTCCTGACTTTC.

This sequence joins TRBV14 and TRBJ1-2; possibly TRBD1 for D (5 bases). The CDR3 is 14 amino acids. Germline loops: CDR1 SGHDN, CDR2 FVKESK. V lost 0 bases and J 4 bases, leaving 9 bases between the germline ends. CDR3: CASSQEDTFYGYTF. CDR3 coding DNA: TGTGCCAGCAGCCAAGAGGACACCTTCTATGGCTACACCTTC.

The V call is TRBV6-1, the J call TRBJ2-3, with D possibly being TRBD1 (6 bases). The CDR3 sequence is 14 residues long. Germline CDR1 reads MNHNS; CDR2 reads SASEGT. The V and J ends lost 9 bases and 8 bases respectively, with 21 bases between them. In nucleotides, the CDR3 is TGTGCCAGTGAGACAGGTCCAGCCCCCGGTACGCAGTATTTT. Amino acids: CASETGPAPGTQYF.

The chain is built from TRBV29-1 and TRBJ2-1; 11 nucleotides agree with TRBD2. Per the germline V gene, CDR1 is SQVTM and CDR2 is ANQGSEA. The CDR3 consists of 12 residues. V dropped 4 bases and J dropped 7; count of bases not matched to a gene: 0. The CDR3 loop is CSVASGGNEQFF. As DNA, the CDR3 is TGCAGCGTTGCTAGCGGGGGGAATGAGCAGTTCTTC.

V and J are TRBV5-4 and TRBJ2-3; tentatively, D is TRBD1 (5 bases). CDR3 length: 17 residues. CDR1 and CDR2 (germline): SGHNT, YYREEE (reference sequence). The V gene lost 1 base and the J gene lost 3 bases, with 18 bases spanning the gap. CDR3 sequence reads: CASSLIHKGPATDTQYF. CDR3 DNA sequence: TGTGCCAGCAGCTTGATTCACAAGGGGCCCGCTACAGATACGCAGTATTTT.

The chain joins TRBV30 to TRBJ2-7; TRBD1 matches 10 bases. J lost 7 bases, V lost 2 bases, and 14 bases had no gene match. The germline CDR1 and CDR2 sequences are GTSNPN and SVGIG (reference sequence). The CDR3 covers 16 residues. In DNA, the CDR3 is TGTGCCTGGAGTAACAGCCGGGACAGGGGCTTGAAGGAGCAGTACTTC. Its protein is CAWSNSRDRGLKEQYF.

This clone was recorded a few times. V gene TRBV2 combines with J gene TRBJ1-1, with no clear D. The CDR3 covers 13 residues. Germline assignment: CDR1 SNHLY and CDR2 FYNNEI. Between the trimmed V and J ends, which lost 6 bases and 1 base, there was a span of 9 bases. This CDR3 reads CASRRAPNTEAFF. The CDR3 DNA sequence: TGTGCCAGCAGGAGGGCCCCGAACACTGAAGCTTTCTTT.

This chain joins TRBV6-5 and TRBJ2-2; possibly TRBD2 for D (5 bases). Trimming pared 6 bases from V and 1 base from J, leaving 9 bases between. The CDR3 runs to 14 residues. Germline values: CDR1 MNHEY, CDR2 SVGAGI. CDR3 protein: CASSPRENTGELFF. CDR3 sequence (DNA): TGTGCCAGCAGCCCCCGGGAGAACACCGGGGAGCTGTTTTTT.

In nucleotides, the CDR3 is TGTGCCAGCAGCCCCCCCTTTGAGGAGACCCAGTACTTC. This sequence encodes CASSPPFEETQYF. The chain employs TRBV7-6 and TRBJ2-5; no reliable D call. Trimming shortened V by 5 bases and J by 5 bases, and 12 bases separated the two germline ends. The CDR3 runs 13 residues. Germline V gives CDR1 SGHVS, CDR2 FNYEAQ.

The gene calls are TRBV7-9 and TRBJ2-1; tentatively, D is TRBD2 (6 bases). Trimming removed 5 bases at V and 4 bases at J, with 15 bases between. This CDR3 contains 15 residues. CDR1 is SEHNR, CDR2 FQNEAQ, per germline (reference sequence). The CDR3 sequence is CASSPPRLGYNEQFF. Written as DNA, the CDR3 is TGTGCCAGCAGCCCCCCTCGACTAGGGTACAATGAGCAGTTCTTC.

J is TRBJ2-7 and V is TRBV30, with TRBD2 matching 10 bases. The CDR3 consists of 14 residues. Germline CDR1 reads GTSNPN; CDR2 reads SVGIG (reference sequence). Trimming removed 5 bases from V and 2 bases from J; junction bases left unmatched: 6. CDR3 nucleotide sequence: TGTGCCTGGGGCCTAGCGGGGGAGACCTACGAGCAGTACTTC. Protein product: CAWGLAGETYEQYF.

This chain joins TRBV15 and TRBJ1-2; the D gene is possibly TRBD1 (6 bases). CDR1 and CDR2 from the germline V gene are LNHNV and YYDKDF (reference sequence). Trimming took off 4 bases at V and 8 bases at J, with 14 bases between the two ends. This CDR3 has 13 amino acids. The CDR3 DNA is TGTGCCACCAGCACAAGGACAGCAAACGGCTACACCTTC. Amino acids: CATSTRTANGYTF.

The rearrangement joins TRBV5-1 to TRBJ2-7, with D possibly TRBD1 on 5 matching bases. This CDR3 is 12 amino acids long. Germline V CDR1 and CDR2: SGHRS, YFSETQ. V lost 5 bases and J 2 bases, leaving 8 bases between the germline ends. CDR3 in amino acids: CASRQETYEQYF. Here the CDR3 DNA reads TGCGCCAGCAGACAGGAAACCTACGAGCAGTACTTC.

CDR3: CAWFVRANTGELFF. The DNA of the CDR3 is TGTGCCTGGTTCGTGAGGGCGAACACCGGGGAGCTGTTTTTT. The V call is TRBV30, the J call TRBJ2-2; D might be TRBD2 (5 bases). This CDR3 contains 14 residues. V was trimmed by 5 bases and J by 0 bases, leaving 10 bases between them. Germline V gives CDR1 GTSNPN, CDR2 SVGIG (reference sequence).

The V gene is TRBV19, the J gene TRBJ2-7, with a possible D match to TRBD1 (6 bases). This CDR3 spans 13 amino acids. Trimming cost V 6 bases and J 2 bases, with 11 bases left between them. Germline CDR1 LNHDA, CDR2 SQIVND (reference sequence). The CDR3 here is CASSLDRTYEQYF. The CDR3 DNA sequence: TGTGCCAGTAGCCTAGACAGGACCTACGAGCAGTACTTC.

CDR3 in DNA: TGTGCCAGCAGCGGAGAGGGGGGACAGGGGCCGCCCTACGAGCAGTACTTC. This translates into CASSGEGGQGPPYEQYF. V is TRBV9 and J is TRBJ2-7; TRBD1 agrees at 10 bases. V shed 3 bases and J 2 bases; nucleotides not matched to a gene: 11. Per the germline V gene, CDR1 is SGDLS and CDR2 is YYNGEE. This CDR3 is built from 17 residues. Full variable domain (outside the CDR3, taken from reference TRBV9 and TRBJ2-7): DSGVTQTPKHLITATGQRVTLRCSPRSGDLSVYWYQQSLDQGLQFLIQYYNGEERAKGNILERFSAQQFPDLHSELNLSSLELGDSALYFCASSGEGGQGPPYEQYFGPGTRLTVT.

This clone is a singleton in its sample. The genes are TRBV11-2 and TRBJ1-1, with 8 bases that match TRBD1. Trimming at V came to 5 bases and at J to 10 bases, leaving 12 bases not matched to a gene. The CDR3 spans 14 residues. Germline values: CDR1 SGHAT, CDR2 FQNNGV. The CDR3 nucleotides read TGTGCCAGCAGCCCTACTGGACAGGGTAGTGGAGCTTTCTTT. Translating gives CASSPTGQGSGAFF. The complete variable domain, with remaining parts taken from reference TRBV11-2 and TRBJ1-1, reads EAGVAQSPRYKIIEKRQSVAFWCNPISGHATLYWYQQILGQGPKLLIQFQNNGVVDDSQLPKDRFSAERLKGVDSTLKIQPAKLEDSAVYLCASSPTGQGSGAFFGQGTRLTVV.